Given below is one T cell receptor beta chain in context. Its binding antigen is unknown. The junction departs from the called germline gene at one end, perhaps through a read error. The CDR3 regions of human TCRbeta chains were analyzed by immunosequencing. The paper's data handling went like this. TCRs in the repertoires were compared against a reference library of SARS-CoV-2-specific TCRs that had been generated with the MIRA antigen-specificity platform. Breadth was defined as the fraction of unique TCRs that were SARS-CoV-2-associated, and depth was defined as the fraction of total T cells that were SARS-CoV-2-associated. Using the MIRA data, every spike-specific TCR was mapped to the spike region that the TCR reacted to and assigned to either a CD4 or a CD8 class. Log10-transformed breadth and depth values were compared by one-way ANOVA with Sidak's multiple comparisons tests. TCRdb retrieved this table from immuneACCESS and kept in-frame rearrangements only. Not all clones are present; in checked studies, unresolved V genes account for under half, and no reason is known for the remainder. D and trimming come from the DNA, and the V and J calls and clone size come from that table. The sample contains tens of thousands of clones, 90% of them found a single time. Of the sample, approximately 3% falls within the top ten clones.

The germline V gene yields MNHNS for CDR1 and SASEGT for CDR2. Its CDR3 holds 14 amino acids, cysteine through phenylalanine. Only the CDR3 portion is preserved as DNA: 42 bases, with reading frame beginning at the first base. This sample was taken from a study of T cell responses to AZD1222 COVID-19 vaccine (dated by TCRdb to the early 2020s). Context from the whole study: AZD1222 recipients given second doses at about 4 weeks or at about 12 weeks were pooled, since spike-specific TCR depth and breadth were not found to differ between the two schedules. A total of 233 trial participants underwent TCR sequencing, of whom some 210 received two doses of AZD1222 and 26 received two doses of the MenACWY control vaccine. Trial participants were enrolled by age into subgroups of 18-55, 56-69 and 70-plus years, and around 150, 28 and 57 TCR-sequenced participants, respectively, were included in these subgroups. The investigation overall reported the following: No day 14 peak-response samples were available, so repertoires were characterized only after the peak T cell response. Vaccine-associated CD4 TCRs spanned the whole spike protein, with dominant responses in regions 160-218 and 743-854. After two AZD1222 doses, spike-specific TCR breadth and depth were significantly higher than at day 0 and than in MenACWY recipients. Participants were mostly white British, with more females than males. The authors suggested clonal diversity may have been underestimated. Conclusions about previously exposed vaccinees are limited because only six or seven AZD1222 recipients were SARS-CoV-2 seropositive at baseline. Reportedly, almost half of the unique spike-specific TCRs recognized epitopes lying outside the regions that are mutated in the B.1.351 and B.1.1.7 variants. In the small 56-69-year group, the increase in depth fell short of significance, most likely because of low power.

The time point label for this specimen denotes: baseline before first vaccination. Vaccinee samples came from UK trials COV001 and COV002, including a single-blind randomized controlled phase 2/3 trial of AZD1222 (ChAdOx1 nCoV-19) in healthy adults. For TCRbeta chain sequencing, PBMC samples were collected from trial participants at day 0 and at day 28 after the second dose. The TCR originated in an adult in good health. The chain was built from TRBV6-1 and TRBJ1-1; TRBD1 is possibly the D segment (6 matching bases). This specimen consisted of peripheral blood, obtained on day 0 of AZD1222 vaccination. The CDR3 reads CASSEGGMNTEAFF. The DNA sequence is TGTGCCAGCAGCGAAGGGGGTATGAACACTGAAGCTTTCTTT.